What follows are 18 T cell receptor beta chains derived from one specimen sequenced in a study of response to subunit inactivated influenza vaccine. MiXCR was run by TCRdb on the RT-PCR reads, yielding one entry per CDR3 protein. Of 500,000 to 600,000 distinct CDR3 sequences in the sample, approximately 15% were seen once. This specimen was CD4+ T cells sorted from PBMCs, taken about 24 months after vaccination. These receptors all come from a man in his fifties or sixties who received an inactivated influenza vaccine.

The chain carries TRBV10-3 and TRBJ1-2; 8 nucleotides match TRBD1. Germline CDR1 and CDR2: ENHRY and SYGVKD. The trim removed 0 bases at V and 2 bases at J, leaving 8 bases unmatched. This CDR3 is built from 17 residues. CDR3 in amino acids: CAISESMGNRGNYGYTF. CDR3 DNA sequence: TGTGCCATCAGTGAGTCGATGGGGAACAGGGGGAACTATGGCTACACCTTC.

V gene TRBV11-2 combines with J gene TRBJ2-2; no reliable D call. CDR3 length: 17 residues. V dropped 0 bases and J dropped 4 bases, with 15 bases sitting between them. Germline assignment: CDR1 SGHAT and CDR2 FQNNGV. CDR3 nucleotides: TGTGCCAGCAGCTTAGAGTCCCGACTCGCGGTCACCGGGGAGCTGTTTTTT. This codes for CASSLESRLAVTGELFF. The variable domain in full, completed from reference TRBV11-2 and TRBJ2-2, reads EAGVAQSPRYKIIEKRQSVAFWCNPISGHATLYWYQQILGQGPKLLIQFQNNGVVDDSQLPKDRFSAERLKGVDSTLKIQPAKLEDSAVYLCASSLESRLAVTGELFFGEGSRLTVL.

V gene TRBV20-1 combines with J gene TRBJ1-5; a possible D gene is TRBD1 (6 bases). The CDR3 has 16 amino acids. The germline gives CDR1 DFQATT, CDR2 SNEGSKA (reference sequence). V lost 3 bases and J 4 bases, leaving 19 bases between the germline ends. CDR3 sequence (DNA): TGCAGTGCTAGGGCGGGGGCTGCCGAGAGGAATCAGCCCCAGCATTTT. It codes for CSARAGAAERNQPQHF.

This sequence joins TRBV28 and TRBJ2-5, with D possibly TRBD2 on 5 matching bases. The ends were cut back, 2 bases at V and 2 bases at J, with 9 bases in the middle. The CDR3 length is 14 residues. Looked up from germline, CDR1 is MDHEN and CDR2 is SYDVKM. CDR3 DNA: TGTGCCAGCAGTTTAGGACTGCGTCAAGAGACCCAGTACTTC. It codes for CASSLGLRQETQYF.

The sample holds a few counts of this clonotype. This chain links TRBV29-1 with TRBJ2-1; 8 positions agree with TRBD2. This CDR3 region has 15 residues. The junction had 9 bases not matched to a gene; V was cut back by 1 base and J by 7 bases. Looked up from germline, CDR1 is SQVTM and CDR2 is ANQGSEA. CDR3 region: CSVEAASGSMNEQFF. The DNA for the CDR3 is TGCAGCGTTGAAGCAGCAAGCGGGAGCATGAATGAGCAGTTCTTC.

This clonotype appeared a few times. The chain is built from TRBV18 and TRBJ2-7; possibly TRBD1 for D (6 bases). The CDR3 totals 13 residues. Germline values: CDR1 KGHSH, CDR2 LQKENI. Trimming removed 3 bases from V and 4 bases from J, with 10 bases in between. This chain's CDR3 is CASSPPGVYEQYF. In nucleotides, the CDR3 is TGTGCCAGCTCACCCCCAGGGGTTTACGAGCAGTACTTC.

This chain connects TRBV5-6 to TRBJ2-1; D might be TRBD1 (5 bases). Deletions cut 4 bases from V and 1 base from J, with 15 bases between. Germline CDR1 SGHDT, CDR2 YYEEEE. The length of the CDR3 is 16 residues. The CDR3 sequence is CASSGQGIGSYNEQFF. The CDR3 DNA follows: TGTGCCAGCAGCGGGCAGGGTATCGGGTCCTACAATGAGCAGTTCTTC.

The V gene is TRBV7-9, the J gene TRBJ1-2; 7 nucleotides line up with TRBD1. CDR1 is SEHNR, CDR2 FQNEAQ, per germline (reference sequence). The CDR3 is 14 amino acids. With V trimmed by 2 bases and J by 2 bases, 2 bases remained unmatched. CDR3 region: CASSLTTGNYGYTF. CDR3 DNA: TGTGCCAGCAGCTTAACGACAGGGAACTATGGCTACACCTTC.

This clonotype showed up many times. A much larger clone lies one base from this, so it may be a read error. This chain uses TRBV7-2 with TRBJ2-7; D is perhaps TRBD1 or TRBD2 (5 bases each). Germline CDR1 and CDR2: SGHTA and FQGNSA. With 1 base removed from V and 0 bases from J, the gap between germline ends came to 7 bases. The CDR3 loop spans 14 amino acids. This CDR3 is CASSLGDGSYEQYF. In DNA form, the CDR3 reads TGTGCCAGCAGCTTAGGGGACGGCTCCTACGAGCAGTACTTC.

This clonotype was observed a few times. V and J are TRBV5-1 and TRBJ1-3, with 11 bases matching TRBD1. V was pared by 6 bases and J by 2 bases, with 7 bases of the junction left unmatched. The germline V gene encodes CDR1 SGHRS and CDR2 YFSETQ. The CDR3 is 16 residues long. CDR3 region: CASTLGQGAAGNTIYF. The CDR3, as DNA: TGCGCCAGCACCTTAGGACAGGGGGCCGCTGGAAACACCATATATTTT.

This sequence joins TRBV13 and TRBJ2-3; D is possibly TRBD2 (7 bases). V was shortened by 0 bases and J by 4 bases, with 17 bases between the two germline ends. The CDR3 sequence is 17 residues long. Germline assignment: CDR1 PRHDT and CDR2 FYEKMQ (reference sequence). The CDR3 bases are TGTGCCAGCAGCTTAGGCCCGGGGGGCCTCGCGGCAGATACGCAGTATTTT. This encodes CASSLGPGGLAADTQYF.

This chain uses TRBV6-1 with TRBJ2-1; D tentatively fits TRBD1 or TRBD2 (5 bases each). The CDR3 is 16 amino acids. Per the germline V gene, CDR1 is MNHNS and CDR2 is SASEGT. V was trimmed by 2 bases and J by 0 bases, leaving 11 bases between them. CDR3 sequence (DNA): TGTGCCAGCAGTGAAATTCAGGGACGCTCCTACAATGAGCAGTTCTTC. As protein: CASSEIQGRSYNEQFF.

CDR3 coding DNA: TGTGCCAGCAGATTGACAGGGGGCACCAATTCACCCCTCCACTTT. Translation gives CASRLTGGTNSPLHF. The chain uses TRBV11-1 and TRBJ1-6; TRBD1 matches at 10 bases. Germline V lookup: CDR1 SGHAT, CDR2 FQDESV (reference sequence). Trimming at V came to 6 bases and at J to 7 bases, leaving 6 bases not matched to a gene. The CDR3 sequence is 15 residues long.

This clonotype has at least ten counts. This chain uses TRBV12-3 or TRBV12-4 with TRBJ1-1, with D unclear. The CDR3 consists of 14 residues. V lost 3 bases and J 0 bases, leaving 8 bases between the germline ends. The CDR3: CASSFSRVNTEAFF. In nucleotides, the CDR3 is TGTGCCAGCAGTTTTTCCCGGGTGAACACTGAAGCTTTCTTT.

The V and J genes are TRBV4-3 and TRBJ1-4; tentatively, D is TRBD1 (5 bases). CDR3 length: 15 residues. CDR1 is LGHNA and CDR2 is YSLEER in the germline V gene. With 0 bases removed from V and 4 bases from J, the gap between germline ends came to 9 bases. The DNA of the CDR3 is TGCGCCAGCAGCCAAGATCGGGGGATTAATGAAAAACTGTTTTTT. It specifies CASSQDRGINEKLFF.

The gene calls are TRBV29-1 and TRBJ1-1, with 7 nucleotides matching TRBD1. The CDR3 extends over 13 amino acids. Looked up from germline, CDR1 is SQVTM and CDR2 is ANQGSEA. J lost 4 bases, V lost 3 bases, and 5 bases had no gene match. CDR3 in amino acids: CSVDLTGSTEAFF. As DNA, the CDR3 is TGCAGCGTTGACCTGACAGGGAGCACTGAAGCTTTCTTT.

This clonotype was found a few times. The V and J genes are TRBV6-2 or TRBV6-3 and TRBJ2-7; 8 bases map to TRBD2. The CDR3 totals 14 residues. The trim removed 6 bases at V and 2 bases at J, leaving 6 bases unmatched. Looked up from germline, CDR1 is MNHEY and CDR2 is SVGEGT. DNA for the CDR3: TGTGCCAGCAGCCATACTAGCGGCCCCTACGAGCAGTACTTC. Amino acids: CASSHTSGPYEQYF.

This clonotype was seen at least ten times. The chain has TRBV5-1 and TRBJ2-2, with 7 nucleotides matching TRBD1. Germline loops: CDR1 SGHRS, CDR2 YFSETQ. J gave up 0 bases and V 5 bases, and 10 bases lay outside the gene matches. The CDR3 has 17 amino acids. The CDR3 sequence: CASSSIPGTANTGELFF. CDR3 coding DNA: TGCGCCAGCAGTTCTATCCCCGGGACAGCGAACACCGGGGAGCTGTTTTTT.